The T cell receptor (beta chain) described here comes from a study of blood T cell repertoires in COVID-19. Study context: Collection of acute and convalescent COVID-19 samples took place in the United States, Italy and Spain. In each case, the material was cDNA or gDNA derived from T cells, B-cell-depleted T cells, or PBMCs.

This clone was seen only once. Trimming removed 5 bases from V and 7 bases from J, with 14 bases in between. The CDR3 consists of 13 residues. Profiled with immunoSEQ multiplex PCR; TCRdb holds only in-frame clones, not every one. Of more than 65,000 clones detected, over 80% appear once; the ten largest clones hold around 3.4%. The source material was peripheral blood. This rearrangement joins TRBV12-3 or TRBV12-4 to TRBJ1-2; D perhaps matches TRBD1 (5 bases). The TCR comes from a man aged 45-65 years with acute or convalescent COVID-19. Here the CDR3 DNA reads TGTGCCAGCAGTCTTACCCAGGGTCGTGGCTACACCTTC. It translates to CASSLTQGRGYTF.